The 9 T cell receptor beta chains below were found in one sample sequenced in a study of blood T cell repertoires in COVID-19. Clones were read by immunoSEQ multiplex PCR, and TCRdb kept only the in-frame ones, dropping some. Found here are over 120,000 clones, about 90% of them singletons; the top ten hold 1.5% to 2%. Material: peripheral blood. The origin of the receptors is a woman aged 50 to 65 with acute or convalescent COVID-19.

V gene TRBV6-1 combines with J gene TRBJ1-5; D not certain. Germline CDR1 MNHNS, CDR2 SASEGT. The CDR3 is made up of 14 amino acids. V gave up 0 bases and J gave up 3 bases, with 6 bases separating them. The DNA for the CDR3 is TGTGCCAGCAGTGAAGCCACCTACAATCAGCCCCAGCATTTT. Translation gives CASSEATYNQPQHF.

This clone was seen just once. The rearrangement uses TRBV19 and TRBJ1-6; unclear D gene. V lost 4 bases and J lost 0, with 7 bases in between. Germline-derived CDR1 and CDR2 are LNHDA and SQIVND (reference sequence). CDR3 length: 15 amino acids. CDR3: CASSKESSYNSPLHF. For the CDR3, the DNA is TGTGCCAGTAGTAAGGAGAGCTCCTATAATTCACCCCTCCACTTT.

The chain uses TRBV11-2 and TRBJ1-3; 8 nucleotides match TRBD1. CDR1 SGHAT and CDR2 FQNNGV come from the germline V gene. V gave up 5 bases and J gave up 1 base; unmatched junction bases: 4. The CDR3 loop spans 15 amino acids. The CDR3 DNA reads TGTGCCAGCAGCCCACGGACAGGGTCTGGAAACACCATATATTTT. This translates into CASSPRTGSGNTIYF.

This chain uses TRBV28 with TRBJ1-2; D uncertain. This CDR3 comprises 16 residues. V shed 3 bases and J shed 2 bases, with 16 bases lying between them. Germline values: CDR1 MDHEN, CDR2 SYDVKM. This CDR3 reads CASSFFLGKTNYGYTF. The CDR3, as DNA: TGTGCCAGCAGTTTTTTTTTGGGCAAGACCAACTATGGCTACACCTTC.

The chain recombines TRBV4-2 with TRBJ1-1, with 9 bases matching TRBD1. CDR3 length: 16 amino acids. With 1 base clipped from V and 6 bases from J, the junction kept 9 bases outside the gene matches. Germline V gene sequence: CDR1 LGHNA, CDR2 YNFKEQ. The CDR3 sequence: CASSQAHRGRGAEAFF. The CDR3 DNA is TGTGCCAGCAGCCAAGCACACAGGGGGCGAGGGGCTGAAGCTTTCTTT.

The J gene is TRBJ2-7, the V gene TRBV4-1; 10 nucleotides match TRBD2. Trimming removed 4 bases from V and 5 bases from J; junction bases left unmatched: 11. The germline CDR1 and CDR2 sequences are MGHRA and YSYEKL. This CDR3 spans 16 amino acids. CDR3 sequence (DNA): TGCGCCAGCAGCCTCATCGGGACTAGCGCGAACGACGAGCAGTACTTC. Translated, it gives CASSLIGTSANDEQYF.

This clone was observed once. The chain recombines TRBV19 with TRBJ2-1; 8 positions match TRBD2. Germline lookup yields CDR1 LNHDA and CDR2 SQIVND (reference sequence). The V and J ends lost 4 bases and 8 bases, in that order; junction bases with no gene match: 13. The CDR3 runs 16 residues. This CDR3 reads CASSSPRSGGWDEQFF. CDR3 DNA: TGTGCCAGTAGTAGCCCTCGCAGCGGGGGATGGGATGAGCAGTTCTTC. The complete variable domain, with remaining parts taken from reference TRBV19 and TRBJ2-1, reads DGGITQSPKYLFRKEGQNVTLSCEQNLNHDAMYWYRQDPGQGLRLIYYSQIVNDFQKGDIAEGYSVSREKKESFPLTVTSAQKNPTAFYLCASSSPRSGGWDEQFFGPGTRLTVL.

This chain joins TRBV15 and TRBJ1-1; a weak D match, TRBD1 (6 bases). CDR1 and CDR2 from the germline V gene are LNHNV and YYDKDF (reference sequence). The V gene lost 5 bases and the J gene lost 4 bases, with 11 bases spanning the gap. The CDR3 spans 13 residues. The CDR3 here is CATSQRGGTEAFF. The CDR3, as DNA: TGTGCCACCAGCCAGCGAGGGGGCACTGAAGCTTTCTTT.

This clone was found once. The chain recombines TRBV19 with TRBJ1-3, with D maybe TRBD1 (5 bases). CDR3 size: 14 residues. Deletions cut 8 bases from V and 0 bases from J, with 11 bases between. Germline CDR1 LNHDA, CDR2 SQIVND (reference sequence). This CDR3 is CASRPDTSGNTIYF. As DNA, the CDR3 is TGTGCCAGTCGCCCGGACACCTCTGGAAACACCATATATTTT.